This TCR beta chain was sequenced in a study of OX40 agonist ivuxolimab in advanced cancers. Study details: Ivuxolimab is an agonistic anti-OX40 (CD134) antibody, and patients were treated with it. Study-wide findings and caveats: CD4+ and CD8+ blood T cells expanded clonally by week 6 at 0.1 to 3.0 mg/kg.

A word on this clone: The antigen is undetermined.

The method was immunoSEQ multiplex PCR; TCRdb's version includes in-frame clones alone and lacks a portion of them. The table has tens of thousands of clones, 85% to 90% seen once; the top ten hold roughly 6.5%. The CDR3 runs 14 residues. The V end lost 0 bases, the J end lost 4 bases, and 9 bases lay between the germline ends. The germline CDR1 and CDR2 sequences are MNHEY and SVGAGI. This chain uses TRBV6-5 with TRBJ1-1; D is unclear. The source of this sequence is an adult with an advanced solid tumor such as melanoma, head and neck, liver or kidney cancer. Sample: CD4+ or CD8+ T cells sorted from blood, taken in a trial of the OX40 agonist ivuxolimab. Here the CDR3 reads CASSYSEYGTEAFF. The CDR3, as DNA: TGTGCCAGCAGTTACTCAGAATATGGCACTGAAGCTTTCTTT.